These 20 T cell receptor beta chains share one sample of origin, sequenced in a study of blood T cell repertoires in COVID-19. Produced via immunoSEQ multiplex PCR; TCRdb's table is partial and in-frame only. The table has 12,000 or so clones, roughly 82% seen once. The sequencing input was peripheral blood. All receptors derive from a man older than 75 with acute or convalescent COVID-19.

This clone has only one observation. This CDR3 is CASSPPGEEKLFF. DNA of the CDR3: TGTGCCAGCAGCCCTCCAGGGGAGGAAAAACTGTTTTTT. The V and J genes are TRBV4-2 and TRBJ1-4, with D perhaps TRBD1 (6 bases). V was cut by 4 bases and J by 8 bases, with 11 bases left in between. The CDR3 is 13 amino acids. CDR1 and CDR2 from the germline V gene are LGHNA and YNFKEQ.

The chain joins TRBV15 to TRBJ1-1; D is ambiguous. The CDR3 covers 13 residues. V dropped 1 base and J dropped 8 bases, with 11 bases sitting between them. CDR1 LNHNV and CDR2 YYDKDF come from the germline V gene (reference sequence). CDR3 nucleotide sequence: TGTGCCACCAGCAGAGTCCCCTCACTCGAAGCTTTCTTT. Its protein product is CATSRVPSLEAFF.

The V gene is TRBV9, the J gene TRBJ1-1; TRBD1 matches at 11 bases. The CDR3 is 16 residues long. CDR1 is SGDLS, CDR2 YYNGEE, per germline. V shed 4 bases and J 8 bases; nucleotides not matched to a gene: 13. CDR3 bases: TGTGCCAGCAGCCCCGGGGGACAGGGGGTTTTCTACGAAGCTTTCTTT. This translates into CASSPGGQGVFYEAFF.

The chain joins TRBV18 to TRBJ1-1; TRBD1 agrees at 7 bases. The CDR3 consists of 14 residues. J gave up 1 base and V 5 bases, and 4 bases lay outside the gene matches. Germline lookup yields CDR1 KGHSH and CDR2 LQKENI. The CDR3: CASSSRTGNTEAFF. CDR3 coding DNA: TGTGCCAGCTCATCCCGGACAGGGAACACTGAAGCTTTCTTT.

The chain has TRBV7-9 and TRBJ2-5; 7 bases agree with TRBD2. The junction had 1 base not matched to a gene; V was cut back by 1 base and J by 2 bases. Germline-derived CDR1 and CDR2 are SEHNR and FQNEAQ (reference sequence). The length of the CDR3 is 14 residues. CDR3 DNA: TGTGCCAGCAGCTTAGTCGGGGGGCAAGAGACCCAGTACTTC. Amino acid sequence: CASSLVGGQETQYF.

The chain uses TRBV4-1 and TRBJ2-3; 8 bases fit TRBD2. Germline trimming cut 4 bases from V and 2 bases from J; bases unmatched to any gene: 11. The germline gives CDR1 MGHRA, CDR2 YSYEKL. The CDR3 extends over 17 amino acids. This chain's CDR3 is CASSPLIQREYTDTQYF. The CDR3 DNA reads as TGCGCCAGCAGCCCATTAATCCAGCGGGAGTACACAGATACGCAGTATTTT.

This clone appeared a single time. The chain combines TRBV28 with TRBJ2-5; 9 nucleotides align to TRBD2. V shed 2 bases, J shed 5 bases, and the junction held 6 bases outside the gene matches. From germline, CDR1 is MDHEN and CDR2 SYDVKM. The CDR3 contains 15 residues. The CDR3: CASSLGRGGLETQYF. The DNA for the CDR3 is TGTGCCAGCAGTTTAGGGCGGGGGGGCCTGGAGACCCAGTACTTC.

CDR3 sequence (DNA): TGTGCCAGCAGGGGCGGGGGGTACACCGGGGAGCTGTTTTTT. Its protein product is CASRGGGYTGELFF. The V gene is TRBV2, the J gene TRBJ2-2, with 8 nucleotides matching TRBD2. V lost 6 bases to trimming and J lost 3 bases; unmatched junction nucleotides: 3. The CDR3 is 14 amino acids. Germline V gene data show CDR1 as SNHLY and CDR2 as FYNNEI. The full variable domain, with the rest looked up from reference TRBV2 and TRBJ2-2, is EPEVTQTPSHQVTQMGQEVILRCVPISNHLYFYWYRQILGQKVEFLVSFYNNEISEKSEIFDDQFSVERPDGSNFTLKIRSTKLEDSAMYFCASRGGGYTGELFFGEGSRLTVL.

This rearrangement joins TRBV12-3 or TRBV12-4 to TRBJ2-5; D perhaps matches TRBD1 (6 bases). V dropped 3 bases and J dropped 3 bases, with 8 bases sitting between them. This CDR3 spans 13 amino acids. CDR3 sequence: CASSLDSKETQYF. CDR3 bases: TGTGCCAGCAGTTTGGACAGCAAAGAGACCCAGTACTTC.

This chain links TRBV7-2 with TRBJ2-1; 9 nucleotides align to TRBD1. Germline V gives CDR1 SGHTA, CDR2 FQGNSA. The CDR3 contains 16 residues. Unmatched junction bases numbered 7, after V lost 4 bases and J lost 3 bases. The CDR3 sequence is CASSSSGTGRYNEQFF. CDR3 DNA: TGTGCCAGCAGCTCATCCGGGACAGGGCGCTACAATGAGCAGTTCTTC.

The chain joins TRBV5-4 to TRBJ2-3; 8 bases agree with TRBD1. The V segment lost 0 bases and the J segment 6 bases; nucleotides outside the gene matches: 3. This CDR3 region has 14 residues. Per the germline V gene, CDR1 is SGHNT and CDR2 is YYREEE (reference sequence). The CDR3 region is CASSLGQGSDTQYF. CDR3 in DNA: TGTGCCAGCAGCTTGGGACAGGGGTCCGATACGCAGTATTTT.

The chain links TRBV5-1 to TRBJ1-2, with TRBD1 matching over 12 bases. The CDR3 length is 20 residues. The trim removed 0 bases at V and 6 bases at J, leaving 18 bases unmatched. Germline V gene sequence: CDR1 SGHRS, CDR2 YFSETQ. CDR3 DNA sequence: TGCGCCAGCAGCTTGGAACCGCTGGGACAGGGGGCGCGTTGGAGTAATGGCTACACCTTC. This encodes CASSLEPLGQGARWSNGYTF.

The chain is built from TRBV24-1 and TRBJ1-4, with 8 bases aligning to TRBD1. Unmatched junction bases numbered 11, after V lost 10 bases and J lost 8 bases. Germline CDR1 is KGHDR and CDR2 is SFDVKD. The CDR3 sequence is 14 residues long. CDR3 loop: CATGPTGDEEKLFF. CDR3 nucleotides: TGTGCCACAGGGCCGACAGGGGATGAAGAAAAACTGTTTTTT.

The chain links TRBV7-8 to TRBJ2-1; a weak D match, TRBD1 (5 bases). V lost 3 bases, J lost 2 bases, and 14 bases lay in between. CDR1 and CDR2 (germline): SGHVS, FQNEAQ. There are 16 residues in the CDR3. The CDR3 sequence: CASSFGRVSAYNEQFF. The CDR3 DNA reads TGTGCCAGCAGCTTTGGCAGGGTGAGTGCCTACAATGAGCAGTTCTTC.

V and J are TRBV5-4 and TRBJ2-6; 8 nucleotides align to TRBD1. The V gene's germline CDR1 is SGHNT and CDR2 YYREEE (reference sequence). The ends lost 2 bases at V and 0 bases at J; junction bases unmatched: 7. The CDR3 extends over 18 amino acids. CDR3 sequence reads: CASSFHRGSSSGANVLTF. The CDR3, as DNA: TGTGCCAGCAGCTTTCACAGGGGGTCCTCCTCTGGGGCCAACGTCCTGACTTTC.

This sequence joins TRBV7-9 and TRBJ2-1, with D tentatively TRBD1 (6 bases). The length of the CDR3 is 18 residues. In germline, CDR1 is SEHNR, CDR2 FQNEAQ (reference sequence). Trimming removed 0 bases from V and 2 bases from J, with 17 bases in between. CDR3 sequence: CASSLAPGTPVTYNEQFF. CDR3 sequence (DNA): TGTGCCAGCAGCTTAGCACCCGGGACACCGGTAACCTACAATGAGCAGTTCTTC.

This clone occurred once. The chain has TRBV5-4 and TRBJ1-2, with D possibly matching TRBD1 (5 bases). V was cut by 4 bases and J by 3 bases, with 13 bases left in between. The CDR3 is 14 residues long. CDR1 is SGHNT and CDR2 is YYREEE in the germline V gene (reference sequence). CDR3 nucleotides: TGTGCCAGCAGCCTCGACAGATCCTACTATGGCTACACCTTC. Its protein is CASSLDRSYYGYTF.

The chain is built from TRBV6-1 and TRBJ2-5, with a weak D call TRBD2 (6 bases). V was shortened by 4 bases and J by 9 bases, with 18 bases between the two germline ends. Germline values: CDR1 MNHNS, CDR2 SASEGT. The CDR3 is 14 residues long. The CDR3 protein is CASSGAPGLPAQYF. The CDR3 region has the DNA TGTGCCAGCAGTGGAGCCCCGGGACTCCCGGCCCAGTACTTC.

The chain is built from TRBV5-8 and TRBJ1-2; 7 positions match TRBD1. V was clipped by 4 bases and J by 6 bases; unmatched bases: 6. Looked up from germline, CDR1 is SGHTS and CDR2 is YDEGEE. The length of the CDR3 is 13 residues. The CDR3 nucleotides read TGTGCCAGCAGCCAAGACAGGGATCATGGCTACACCTTC. Translating it yields CASSQDRDHGYTF.

The chain combines TRBV18 with TRBJ2-2, with D tentatively TRBD1 (7 bases). Germline loops: CDR1 KGHSH, CDR2 LQKENI. The CDR3 spans 16 residues. V lost 6 bases and J lost 4, with 18 bases in between. The CDR3 DNA follows: TGTGCCAGCTCGCGCATCAGCCAGGGGGGCACCGGGGAGCTGTTTTTT. Translated: CASSRISQGGTGELFF.